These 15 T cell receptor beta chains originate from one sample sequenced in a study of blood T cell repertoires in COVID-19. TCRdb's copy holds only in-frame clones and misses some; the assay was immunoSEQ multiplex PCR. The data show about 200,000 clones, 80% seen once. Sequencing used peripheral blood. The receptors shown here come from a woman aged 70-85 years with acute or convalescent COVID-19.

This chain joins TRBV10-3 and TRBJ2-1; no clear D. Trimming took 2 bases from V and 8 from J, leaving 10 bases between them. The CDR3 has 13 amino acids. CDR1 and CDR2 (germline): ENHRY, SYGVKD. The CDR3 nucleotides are TGTGCCATCAGTGAGGATGAGGTCCATGAGCAGTTCTTC. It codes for CAISEDEVHEQFF.

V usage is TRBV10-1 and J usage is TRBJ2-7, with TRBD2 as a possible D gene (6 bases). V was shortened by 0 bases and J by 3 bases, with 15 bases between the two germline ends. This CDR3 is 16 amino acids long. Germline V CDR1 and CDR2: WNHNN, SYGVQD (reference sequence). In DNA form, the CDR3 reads TGCGCCAGCAGTGAGTCCGATCCTGGGGGGAACTACGAGCAGTACTTC. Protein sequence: CASSESDPGGNYEQYF.

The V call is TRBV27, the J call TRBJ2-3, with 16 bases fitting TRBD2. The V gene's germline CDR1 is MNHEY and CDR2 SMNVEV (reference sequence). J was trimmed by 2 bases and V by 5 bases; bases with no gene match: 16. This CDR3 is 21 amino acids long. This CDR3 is CASSREGTSGRALYYTDTQYF. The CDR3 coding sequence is TGTGCCAGCAGTCGGGAGGGGACTAGCGGGAGGGCACTCTACTACACAGATACGCAGTATTTT.

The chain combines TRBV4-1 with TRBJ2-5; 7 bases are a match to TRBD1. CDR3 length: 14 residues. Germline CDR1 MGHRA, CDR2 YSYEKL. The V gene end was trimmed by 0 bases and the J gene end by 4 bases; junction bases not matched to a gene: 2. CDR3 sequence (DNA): TGCGCCAGCAGCCAAGAAAACAGGGGAGAGACCCAGTACTTC. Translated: CASSQENRGETQYF.

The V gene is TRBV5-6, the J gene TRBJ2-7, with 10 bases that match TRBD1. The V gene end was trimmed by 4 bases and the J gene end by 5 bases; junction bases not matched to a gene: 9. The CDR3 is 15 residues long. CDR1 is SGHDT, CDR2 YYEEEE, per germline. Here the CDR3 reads CASSGSGTGAHEQYF. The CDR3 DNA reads TGTGCCAGCAGCGGGTCGGGGACAGGGGCTCACGAGCAGTACTTC.

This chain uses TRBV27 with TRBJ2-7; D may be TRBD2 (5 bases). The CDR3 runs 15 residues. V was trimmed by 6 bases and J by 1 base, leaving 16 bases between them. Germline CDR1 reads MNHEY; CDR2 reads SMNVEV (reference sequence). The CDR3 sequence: CASSPPGVLSYEQYF. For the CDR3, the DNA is TGTGCCAGCAGCCCTCCCGGGGTATTGTCCTACGAGCAGTACTTC.

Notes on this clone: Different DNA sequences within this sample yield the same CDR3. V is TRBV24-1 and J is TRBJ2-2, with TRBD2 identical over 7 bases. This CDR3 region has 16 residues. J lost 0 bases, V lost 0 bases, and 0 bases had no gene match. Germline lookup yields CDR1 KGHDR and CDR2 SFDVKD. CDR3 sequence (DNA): TGTGCCACCAGTGATTTGCGGGGGGCGAACACCGGGGAGCTGTTTTTT. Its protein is CATSDLRGANTGELFF.

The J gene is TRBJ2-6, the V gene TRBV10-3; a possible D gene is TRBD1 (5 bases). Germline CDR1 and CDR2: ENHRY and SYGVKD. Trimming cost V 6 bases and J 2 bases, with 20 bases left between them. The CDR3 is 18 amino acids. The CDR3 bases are TGTGCCATCAGCCACCTGGATTTGACAGCGACTGGGGCCAACGTCCTGACTTTC. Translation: CAISHLDLTATGANVLTF.

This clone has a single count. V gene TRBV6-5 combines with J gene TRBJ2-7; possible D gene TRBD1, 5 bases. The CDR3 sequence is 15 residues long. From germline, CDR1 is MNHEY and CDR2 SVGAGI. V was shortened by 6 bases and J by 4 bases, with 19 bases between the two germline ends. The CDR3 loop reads CASRRQTPGPYEQYF. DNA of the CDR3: TGTGCCAGCAGGCGACAGACACCGGGCCCTTACGAGCAGTACTTC.

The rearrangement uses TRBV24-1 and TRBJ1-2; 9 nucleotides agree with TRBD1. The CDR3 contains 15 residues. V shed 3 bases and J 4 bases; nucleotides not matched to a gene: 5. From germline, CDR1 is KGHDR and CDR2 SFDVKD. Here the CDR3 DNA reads TGTGCCACCAGTGATACCGGGACAGGGCCCTATGGCTACACCTTC. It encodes CATSDTGTGPYGYTF.

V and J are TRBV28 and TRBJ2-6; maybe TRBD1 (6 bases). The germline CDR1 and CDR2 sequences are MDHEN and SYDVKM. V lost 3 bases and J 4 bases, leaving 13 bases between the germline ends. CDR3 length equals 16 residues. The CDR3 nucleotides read TGTGCCAGCAGTTTCGGACAGAATCGGGGGGCCAACGTCCTGACTTTC. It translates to CASSFGQNRGANVLTF.

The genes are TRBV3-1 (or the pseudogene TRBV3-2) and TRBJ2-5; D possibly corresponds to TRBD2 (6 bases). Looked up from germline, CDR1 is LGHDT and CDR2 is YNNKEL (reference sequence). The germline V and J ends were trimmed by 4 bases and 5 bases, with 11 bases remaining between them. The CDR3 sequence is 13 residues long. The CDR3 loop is CASSPGVSETQYF. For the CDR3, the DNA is TGTGCCAGCAGCCCGGGGGTTTCGGAGACCCAGTACTTC.

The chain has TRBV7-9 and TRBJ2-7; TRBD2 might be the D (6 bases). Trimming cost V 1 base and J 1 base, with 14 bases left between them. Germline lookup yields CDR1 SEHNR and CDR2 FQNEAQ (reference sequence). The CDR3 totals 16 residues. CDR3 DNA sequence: TGTGCCAGCAGCTTAGTTGTAACTAGCCGATCCTACGAGCAGTACTTC. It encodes CASSLVVTSRSYEQYF.

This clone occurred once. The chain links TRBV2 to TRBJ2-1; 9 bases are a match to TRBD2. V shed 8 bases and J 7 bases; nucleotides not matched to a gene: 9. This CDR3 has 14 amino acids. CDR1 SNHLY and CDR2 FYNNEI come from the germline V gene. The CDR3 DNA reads TGTGCCAGCGCGGAGCGGGAGGTCTCTAATGAGCAGTTCTTC. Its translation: CASAEREVSNEQFF.

The CDR3 protein is CASSTGLAGYNEQFF. Here the CDR3 DNA reads TGTGCCAGCAGCACGGGACTAGCGGGCTACAATGAGCAGTTCTTC. The chain has TRBV5-8 and TRBJ2-1; the match to TRBD2 covers 12 bases. J was trimmed by 3 bases and V by 4 bases; bases with no gene match: 2. Per germline, CDR1 SGHTS and CDR2 YDEGEE. The CDR3 loop spans 15 amino acids.